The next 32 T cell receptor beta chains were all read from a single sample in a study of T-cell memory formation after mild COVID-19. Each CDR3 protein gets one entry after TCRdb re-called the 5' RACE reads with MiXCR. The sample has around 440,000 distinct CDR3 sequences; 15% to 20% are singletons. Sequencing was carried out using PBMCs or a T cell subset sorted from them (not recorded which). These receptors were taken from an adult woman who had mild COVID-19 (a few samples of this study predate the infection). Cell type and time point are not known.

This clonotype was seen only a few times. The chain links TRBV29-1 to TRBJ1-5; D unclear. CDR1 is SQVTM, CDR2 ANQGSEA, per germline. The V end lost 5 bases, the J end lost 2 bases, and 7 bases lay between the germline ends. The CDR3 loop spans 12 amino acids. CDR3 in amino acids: CSVKAGNQPQHF. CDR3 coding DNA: TGCAGCGTTAAGGCCGGCAATCAGCCCCAGCATTTT.

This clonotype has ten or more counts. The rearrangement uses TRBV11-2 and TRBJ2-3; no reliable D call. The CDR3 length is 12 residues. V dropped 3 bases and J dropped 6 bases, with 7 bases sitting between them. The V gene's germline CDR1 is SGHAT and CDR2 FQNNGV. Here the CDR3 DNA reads TGTGCCAGCAGCTTTGGTGGGGATACGCAGTATTTT. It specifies CASSFGGDTQYF.

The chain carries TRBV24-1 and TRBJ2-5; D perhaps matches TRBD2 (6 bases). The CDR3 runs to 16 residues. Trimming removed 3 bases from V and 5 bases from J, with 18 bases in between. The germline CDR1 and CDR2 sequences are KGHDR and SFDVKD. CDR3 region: CATSDRQRRAGETQYF. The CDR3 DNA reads TGTGCCACCAGTGATCGTCAGCGACGGGCGGGGGAGACCCAGTACTTC.

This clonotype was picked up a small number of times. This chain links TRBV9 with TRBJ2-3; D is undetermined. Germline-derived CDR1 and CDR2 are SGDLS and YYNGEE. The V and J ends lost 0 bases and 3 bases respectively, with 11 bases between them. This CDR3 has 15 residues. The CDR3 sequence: CASSVDSLGTDTQYF. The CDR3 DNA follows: TGTGCCAGCAGCGTAGATTCGTTGGGTACAGATACGCAGTATTTT.

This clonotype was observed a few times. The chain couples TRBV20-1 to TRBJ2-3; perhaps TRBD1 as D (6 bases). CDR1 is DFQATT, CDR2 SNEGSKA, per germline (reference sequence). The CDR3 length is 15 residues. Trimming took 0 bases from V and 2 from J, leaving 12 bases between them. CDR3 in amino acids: CSAREGARNTDTQYF. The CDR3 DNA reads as TGCAGTGCTAGAGAGGGGGCGCGAAACACAGATACGCAGTATTTT.

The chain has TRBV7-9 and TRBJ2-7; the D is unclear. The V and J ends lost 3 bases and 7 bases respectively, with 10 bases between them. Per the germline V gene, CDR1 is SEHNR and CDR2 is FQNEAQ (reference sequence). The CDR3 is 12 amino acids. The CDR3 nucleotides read TGTGCCAGCAGCTTGCATCCCTTGGAGCAGTACTTC. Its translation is CASSLHPLEQYF.

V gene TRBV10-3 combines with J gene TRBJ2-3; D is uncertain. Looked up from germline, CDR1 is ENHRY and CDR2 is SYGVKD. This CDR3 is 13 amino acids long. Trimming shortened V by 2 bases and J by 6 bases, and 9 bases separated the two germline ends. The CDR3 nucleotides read TGTGCCATCAGTGAGGCGTGGTCCGATACGCAGTATTTT. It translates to CAISEAWSDTQYF.

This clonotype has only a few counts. The DNA of the CDR3 is TGCAGCGTTGAAGCCCAGGGTGTAGCAGATACGCAGTATTTT. It yields the protein CSVEAQGVADTQYF. The chain uses TRBV29-1 and TRBJ2-3; a possible D gene is TRBD1 (5 bases). With 1 base removed from V and 4 bases from J, the gap between germline ends came to 12 bases. CDR3 length equals 14 residues. Germline V gives CDR1 SQVTM, CDR2 ANQGSEA.

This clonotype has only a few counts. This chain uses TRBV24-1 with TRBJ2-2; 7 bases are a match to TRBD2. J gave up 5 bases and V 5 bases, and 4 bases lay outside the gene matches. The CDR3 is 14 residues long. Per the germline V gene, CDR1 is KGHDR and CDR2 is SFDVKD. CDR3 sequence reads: CATSGGSVTGELFF. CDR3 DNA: TGTGCCACCAGTGGCGGGAGCGTGACCGGGGAGCTGTTTTTT.

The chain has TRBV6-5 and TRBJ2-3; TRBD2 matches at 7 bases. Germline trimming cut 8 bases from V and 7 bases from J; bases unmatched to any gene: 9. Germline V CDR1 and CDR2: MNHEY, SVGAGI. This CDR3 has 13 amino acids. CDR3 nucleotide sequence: TGTGCCAGCGCTCCGGGAGGCGAATATACGCAGTATTTT. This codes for CASAPGGEYTQYF.

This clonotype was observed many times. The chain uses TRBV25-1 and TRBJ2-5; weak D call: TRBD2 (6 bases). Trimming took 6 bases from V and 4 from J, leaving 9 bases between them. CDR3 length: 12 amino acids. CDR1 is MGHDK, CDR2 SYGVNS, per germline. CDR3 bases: TGTGCCAGCAGGGAGGGATCAGAGACCCAGTACTTC. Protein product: CASREGSETQYF.

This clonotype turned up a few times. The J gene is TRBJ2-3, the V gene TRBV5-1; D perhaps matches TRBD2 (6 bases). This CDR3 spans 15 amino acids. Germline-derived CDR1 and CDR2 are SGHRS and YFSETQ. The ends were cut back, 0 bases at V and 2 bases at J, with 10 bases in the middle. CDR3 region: CASSLASGFTDTQYF. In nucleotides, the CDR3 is TGCGCCAGCAGCTTGGCAAGCGGGTTCACAGATACGCAGTATTTT. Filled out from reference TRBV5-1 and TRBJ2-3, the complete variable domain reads KAGVTQTPRYLIKTRGQQVTLSCSPISGHRSVSWYQQTPGQGLQFLFEYFSETQRNKGNFPGRFSGRQFSNSRSEMNVSTLELGDSALYLCASSLASGFTDTQYFGPGTRLTVL.

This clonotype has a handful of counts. The CDR3 DNA sequence: TGTGCCAGCAGTTTAGCAGGATTCTATGGCTACACCTTC. Its protein is CASSLAGFYGYTF. V is TRBV12-3 or TRBV12-4 and J is TRBJ1-2, with unresolved D. This CDR3 region has 13 residues. Trimming took 0 bases from V and 4 from J, leaving 6 bases between them.

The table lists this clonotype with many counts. CDR3 region: CATSPRTSGQETQYF. In DNA, the CDR3 is TGTGCCACCAGCCCTCGGACTAGCGGACAAGAGACCCAGTACTTC. The V and J genes are TRBV15 and TRBJ2-5; 10 bases map to TRBD2. The length of the CDR3 is 15 residues. Germline trimming cut 5 bases from V and 2 bases from J; bases unmatched to any gene: 5. Germline V gene data show CDR1 as LNHNV and CDR2 as YYDKDF (reference sequence).

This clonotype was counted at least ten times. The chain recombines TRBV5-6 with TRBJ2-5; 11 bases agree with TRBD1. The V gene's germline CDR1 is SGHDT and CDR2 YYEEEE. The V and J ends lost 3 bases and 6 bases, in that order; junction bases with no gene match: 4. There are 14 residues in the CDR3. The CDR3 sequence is CASSSGQGGKTQYF. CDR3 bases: TGTGCCAGCAGCTCGGGACAGGGGGGAAAGACCCAGTACTTC.

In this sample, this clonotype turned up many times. The chain's CDR3 is CASRLDSGQGGQPQHF. The CDR3 coding sequence is TGTGCCAGCAGACTCGACTCGGGACAGGGCGGACAGCCCCAGCATTTT. This chain uses TRBV6-2 or TRBV6-3 with TRBJ1-5; 9 bases map to TRBD1. This CDR3 spans 16 amino acids. V was clipped by 6 bases and J by 7 bases; unmatched bases: 13. The V gene's germline CDR1 is MNHEY and CDR2 SVGEGT.

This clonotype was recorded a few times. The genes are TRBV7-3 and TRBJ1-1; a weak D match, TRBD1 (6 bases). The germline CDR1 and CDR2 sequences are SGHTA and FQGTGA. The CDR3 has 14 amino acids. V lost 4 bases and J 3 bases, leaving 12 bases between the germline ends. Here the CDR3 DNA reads TGTGCCAGCAGCTCCAACAGGGACGACACTGAAGCTTTCTTT. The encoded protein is CASSSNRDDTEAFF.

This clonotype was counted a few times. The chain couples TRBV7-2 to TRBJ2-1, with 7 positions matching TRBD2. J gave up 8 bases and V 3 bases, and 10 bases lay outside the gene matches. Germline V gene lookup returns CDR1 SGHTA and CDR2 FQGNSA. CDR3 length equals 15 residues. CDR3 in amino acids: CASSFSRGGSHEQFF. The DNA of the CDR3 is TGTGCCAGCAGCTTTTCCCGGGGAGGGTCCCATGAGCAGTTCTTC.

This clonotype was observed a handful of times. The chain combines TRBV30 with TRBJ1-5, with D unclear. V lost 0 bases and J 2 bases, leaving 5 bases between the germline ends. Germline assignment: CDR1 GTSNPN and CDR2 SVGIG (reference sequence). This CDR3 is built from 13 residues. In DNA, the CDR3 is TGTGCCTGGAGTGTAACGGGCAATCAGCCCCAGCATTTT. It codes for CAWSVTGNQPQHF.

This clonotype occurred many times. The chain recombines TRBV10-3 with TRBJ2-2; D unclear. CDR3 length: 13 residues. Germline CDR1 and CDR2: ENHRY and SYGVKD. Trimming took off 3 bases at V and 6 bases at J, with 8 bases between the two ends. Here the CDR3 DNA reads TGTGCCATCAGTGAACGATCGTCCGGGGAGCTGTTTTTT. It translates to CAISERSSGELFF.

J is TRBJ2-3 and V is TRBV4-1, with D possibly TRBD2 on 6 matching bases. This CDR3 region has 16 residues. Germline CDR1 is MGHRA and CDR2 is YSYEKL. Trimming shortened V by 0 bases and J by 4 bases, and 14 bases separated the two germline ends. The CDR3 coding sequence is TGCGCCAGCAGCCAAGAAACTCGATCGGGGGCAGATACGCAGTATTTT. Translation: CASSQETRSGADTQYF.

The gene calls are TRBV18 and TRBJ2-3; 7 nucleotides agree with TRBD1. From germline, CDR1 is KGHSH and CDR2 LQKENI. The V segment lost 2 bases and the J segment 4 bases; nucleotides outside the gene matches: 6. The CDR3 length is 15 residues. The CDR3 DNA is TGTGCCAGCTCACCAGCGACAGGGTGGCCAGATACGCAGTATTTT. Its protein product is CASSPATGWPDTQYF.

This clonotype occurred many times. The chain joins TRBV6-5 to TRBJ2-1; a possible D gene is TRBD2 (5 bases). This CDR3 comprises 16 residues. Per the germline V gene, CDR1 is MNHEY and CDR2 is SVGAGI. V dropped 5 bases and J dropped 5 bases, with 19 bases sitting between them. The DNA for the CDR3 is TGTGCCAGCAGTCCCTCTGGGAGCCCCCATAACAATGAGCAGTTCTTC. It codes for CASSPSGSPHNNEQFF.

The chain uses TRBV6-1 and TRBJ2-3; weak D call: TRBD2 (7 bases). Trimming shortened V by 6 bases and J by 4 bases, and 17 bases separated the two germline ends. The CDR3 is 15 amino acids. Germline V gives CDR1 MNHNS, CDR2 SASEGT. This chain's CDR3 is CASREKGGRADTQYF. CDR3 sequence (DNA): TGTGCCAGCAGGGAAAAGGGGGGGCGGGCAGATACGCAGTATTTT.

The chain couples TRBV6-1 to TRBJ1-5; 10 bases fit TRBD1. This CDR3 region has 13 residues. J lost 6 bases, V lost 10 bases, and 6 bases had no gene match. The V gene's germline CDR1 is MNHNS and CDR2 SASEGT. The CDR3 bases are TGTGCCACTCGGGACAGGGGCCGTCAGCCCCAGCATTTT. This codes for CATRDRGRQPQHF.

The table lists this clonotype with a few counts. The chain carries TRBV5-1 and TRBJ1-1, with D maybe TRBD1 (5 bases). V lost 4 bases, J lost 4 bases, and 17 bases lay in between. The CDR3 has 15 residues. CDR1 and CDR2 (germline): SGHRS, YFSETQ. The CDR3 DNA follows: TGCGCCAGCAGCACCGGGACCTTGAAGGGCACTGAAGCTTTCTTT. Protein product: CASSTGTLKGTEAFF.

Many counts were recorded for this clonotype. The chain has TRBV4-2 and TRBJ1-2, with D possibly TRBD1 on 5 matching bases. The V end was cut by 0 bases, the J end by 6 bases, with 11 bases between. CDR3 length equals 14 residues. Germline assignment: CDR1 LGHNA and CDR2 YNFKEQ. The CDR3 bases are TGTGCCAGCAGCCAAGATCTCGGGGGGAATGGCTACACCTTC. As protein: CASSQDLGGNGYTF.

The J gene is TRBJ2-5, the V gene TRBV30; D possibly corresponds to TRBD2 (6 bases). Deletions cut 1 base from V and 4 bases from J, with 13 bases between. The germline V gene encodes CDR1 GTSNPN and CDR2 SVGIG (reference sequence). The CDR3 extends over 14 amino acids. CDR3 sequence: CAWSALGGTETQYF. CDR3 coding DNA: TGTGCCTGGAGTGCCCTTGGAGGGACAGAGACCCAGTACTTC.

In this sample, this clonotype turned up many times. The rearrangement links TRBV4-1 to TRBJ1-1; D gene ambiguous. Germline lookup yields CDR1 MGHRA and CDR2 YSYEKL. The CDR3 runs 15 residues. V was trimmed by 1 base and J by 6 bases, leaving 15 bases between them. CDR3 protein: CASSQVANSDPEAFF. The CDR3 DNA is TGCGCCAGCAGCCAAGTCGCGAATAGTGACCCTGAAGCTTTCTTT.

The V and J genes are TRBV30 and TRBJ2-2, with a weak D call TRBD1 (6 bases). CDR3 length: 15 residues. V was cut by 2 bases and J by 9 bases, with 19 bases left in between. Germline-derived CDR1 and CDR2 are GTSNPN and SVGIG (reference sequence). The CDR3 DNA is TGTGCCTGGAGTCCGGTTGCCAGGGGAGTCCGGGAGCTGTTTTTT. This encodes CAWSPVARGVRELFF.

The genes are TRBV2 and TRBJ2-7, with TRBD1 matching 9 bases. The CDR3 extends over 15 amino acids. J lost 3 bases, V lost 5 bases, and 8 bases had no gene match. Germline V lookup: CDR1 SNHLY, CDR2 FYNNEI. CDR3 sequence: CASSRIPGQGYEQYF. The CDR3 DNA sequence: TGTGCCAGCAGTAGGATACCGGGACAGGGCTACGAGCAGTACTTC.

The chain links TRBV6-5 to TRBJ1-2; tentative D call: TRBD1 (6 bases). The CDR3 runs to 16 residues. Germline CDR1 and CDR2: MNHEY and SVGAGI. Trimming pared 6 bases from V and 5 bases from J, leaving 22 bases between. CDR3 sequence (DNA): TGTGCCAGCAGCCCCCCAACAGGGTCGGACGGGTATGGCTACACCTTC. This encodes CASSPPTGSDGYGYTF.